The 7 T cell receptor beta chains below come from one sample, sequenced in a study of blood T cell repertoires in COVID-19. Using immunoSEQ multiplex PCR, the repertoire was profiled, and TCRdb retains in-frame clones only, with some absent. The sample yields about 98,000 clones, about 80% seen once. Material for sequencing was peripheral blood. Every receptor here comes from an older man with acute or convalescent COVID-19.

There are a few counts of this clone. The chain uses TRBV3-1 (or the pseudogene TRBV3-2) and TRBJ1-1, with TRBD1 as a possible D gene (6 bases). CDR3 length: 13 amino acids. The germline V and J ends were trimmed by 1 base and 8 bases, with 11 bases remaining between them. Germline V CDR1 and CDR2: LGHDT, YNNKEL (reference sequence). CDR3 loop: CASSQGRTDEAFF. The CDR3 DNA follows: TGTGCCAGCAGCCAAGGGAGGACAGACGAAGCTTTCTTT.

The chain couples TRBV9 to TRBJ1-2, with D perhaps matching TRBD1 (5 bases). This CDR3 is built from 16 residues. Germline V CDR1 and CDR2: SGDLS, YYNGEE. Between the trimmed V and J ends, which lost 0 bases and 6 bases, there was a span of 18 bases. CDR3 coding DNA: TGTGCCAGCAGCGTAGTATCGGGGGTGAGAAAAAATGGCTACACCTTC. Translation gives CASSVVSGVRKNGYTF.

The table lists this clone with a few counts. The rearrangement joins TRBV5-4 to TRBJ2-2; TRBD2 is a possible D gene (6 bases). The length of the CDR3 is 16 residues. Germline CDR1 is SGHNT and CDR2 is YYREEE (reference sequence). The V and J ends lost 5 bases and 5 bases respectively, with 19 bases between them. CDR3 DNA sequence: TGTGCCAGCAGTTGGCAGGCCAAAGGGAGGACCGGGGAGCTGTTTTTT. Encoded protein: CASSWQAKGRTGELFF. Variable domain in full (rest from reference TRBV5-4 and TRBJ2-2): ETGVTQSPTHLIKTRGQQVTLRCSSQSGHNTVSWYQQALGQGPQFIFQYYREEENGRGNFPPRFSGLQFPNYSSELNVNALELDDSALYLCASSWQAKGRTGELFFGEGSRLTVL.

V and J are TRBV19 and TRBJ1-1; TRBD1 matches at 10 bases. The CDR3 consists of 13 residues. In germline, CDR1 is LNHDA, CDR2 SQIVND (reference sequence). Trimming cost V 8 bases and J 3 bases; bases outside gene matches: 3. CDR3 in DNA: TGTGCCAGTGACAGGGGGCAAGACACTGAAGCTTTCTTT. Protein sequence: CASDRGQDTEAFF.

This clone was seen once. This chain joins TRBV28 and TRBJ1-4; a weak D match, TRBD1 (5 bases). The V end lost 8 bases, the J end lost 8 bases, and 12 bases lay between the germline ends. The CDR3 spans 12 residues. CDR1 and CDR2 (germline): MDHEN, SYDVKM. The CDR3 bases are TGTGCCAGCGGGGGGGAGGGAGAAAAACTGTTTTTT. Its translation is CASGGEGEKLFF. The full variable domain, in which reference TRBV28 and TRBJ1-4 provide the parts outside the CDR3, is DVKVTQSSRYLVKRTGEKVFLECVQDMDHENMFWYRQDPGLGLRLIYFSYDVKMKEKGDIPEGYSVSREKKERFSLILESASTNQTSMYLCASGGEGEKLFFGSGTQLSVL.

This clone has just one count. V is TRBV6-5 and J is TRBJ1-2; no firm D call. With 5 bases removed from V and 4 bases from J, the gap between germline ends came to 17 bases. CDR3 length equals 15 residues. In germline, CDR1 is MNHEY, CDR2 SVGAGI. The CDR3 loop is CASSNLSPAAYGYTF. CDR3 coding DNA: TGTGCCAGCAGTAATCTATCCCCTGCTGCCTATGGCTACACCTTC.

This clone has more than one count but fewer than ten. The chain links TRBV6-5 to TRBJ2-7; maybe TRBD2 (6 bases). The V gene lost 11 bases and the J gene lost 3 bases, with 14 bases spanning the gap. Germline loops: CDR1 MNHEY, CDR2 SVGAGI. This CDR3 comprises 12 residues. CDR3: CAVSGDLYEQYF. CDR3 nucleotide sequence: TGTGCCGTATCGGGAGACCTCTACGAGCAGTACTTC.